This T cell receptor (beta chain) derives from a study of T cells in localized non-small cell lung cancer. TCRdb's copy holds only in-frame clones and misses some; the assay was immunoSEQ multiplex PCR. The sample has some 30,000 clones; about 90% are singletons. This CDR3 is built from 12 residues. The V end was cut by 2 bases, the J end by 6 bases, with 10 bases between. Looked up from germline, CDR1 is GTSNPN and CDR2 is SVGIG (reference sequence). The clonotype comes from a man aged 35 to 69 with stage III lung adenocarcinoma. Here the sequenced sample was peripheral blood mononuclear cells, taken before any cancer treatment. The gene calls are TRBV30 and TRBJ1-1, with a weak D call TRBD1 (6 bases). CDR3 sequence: CAWSPGTSEAFF. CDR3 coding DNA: TGTGCCTGGAGTCCCGGGACATCTGAAGCTTTCTTT.